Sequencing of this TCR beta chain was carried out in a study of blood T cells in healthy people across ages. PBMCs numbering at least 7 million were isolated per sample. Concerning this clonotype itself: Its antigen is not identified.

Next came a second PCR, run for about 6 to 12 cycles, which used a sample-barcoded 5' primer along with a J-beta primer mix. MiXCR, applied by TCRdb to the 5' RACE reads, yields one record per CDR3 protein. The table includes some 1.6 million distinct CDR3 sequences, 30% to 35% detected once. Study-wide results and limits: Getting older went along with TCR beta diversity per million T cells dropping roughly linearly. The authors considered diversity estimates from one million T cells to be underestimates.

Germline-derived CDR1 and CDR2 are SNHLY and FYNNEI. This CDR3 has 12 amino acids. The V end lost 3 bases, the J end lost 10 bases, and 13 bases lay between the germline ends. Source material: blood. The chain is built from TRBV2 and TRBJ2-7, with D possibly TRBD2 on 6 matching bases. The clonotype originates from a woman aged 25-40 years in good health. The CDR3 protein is CASSEGGVAQYF. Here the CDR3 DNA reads TGTGCCAGCAGTGAGGGCGGGGTTGCCCAGTACTTC. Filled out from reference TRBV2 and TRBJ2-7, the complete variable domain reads EPEVTQTPSHQVTQMGQEVILRCVPISNHLYFYWYRQILGQKVEFLVSFYNNEISEKSEIFDDQFSVERPDGSNFTLKIRSTKLEDSAMYFCASSEGGVAQYFGPGTRLTVT.